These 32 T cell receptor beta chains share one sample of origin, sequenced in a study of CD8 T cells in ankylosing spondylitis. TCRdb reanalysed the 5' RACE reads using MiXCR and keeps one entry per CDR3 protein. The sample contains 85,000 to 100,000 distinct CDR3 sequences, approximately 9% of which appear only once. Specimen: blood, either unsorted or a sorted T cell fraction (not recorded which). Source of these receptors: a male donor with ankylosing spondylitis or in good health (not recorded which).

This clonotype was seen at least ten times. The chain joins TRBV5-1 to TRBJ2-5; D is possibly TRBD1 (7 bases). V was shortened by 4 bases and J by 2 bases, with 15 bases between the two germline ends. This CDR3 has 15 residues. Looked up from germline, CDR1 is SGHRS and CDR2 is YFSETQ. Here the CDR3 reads CASSPRDSKQETQYF. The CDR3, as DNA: TGCGCCAGCAGCCCGCGGGACAGTAAACAAGAGACCCAGTACTTC.

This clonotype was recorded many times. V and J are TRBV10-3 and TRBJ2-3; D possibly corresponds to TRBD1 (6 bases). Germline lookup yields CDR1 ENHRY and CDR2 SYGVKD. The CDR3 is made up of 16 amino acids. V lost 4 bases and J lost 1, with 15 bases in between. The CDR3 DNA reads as TGTGCCATCAGTGGGGAGACAGGTTTAGGCACAGATACGCAGTATTTT. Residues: CAISGETGLGTDTQYF.

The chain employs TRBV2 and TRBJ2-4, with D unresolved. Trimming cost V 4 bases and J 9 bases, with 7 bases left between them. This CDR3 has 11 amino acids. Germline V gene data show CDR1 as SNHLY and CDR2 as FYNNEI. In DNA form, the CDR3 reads TGTGCCAGCAGTGCCGGGTCCATTCAGTACTTC. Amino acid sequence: CASSAGSIQYF.

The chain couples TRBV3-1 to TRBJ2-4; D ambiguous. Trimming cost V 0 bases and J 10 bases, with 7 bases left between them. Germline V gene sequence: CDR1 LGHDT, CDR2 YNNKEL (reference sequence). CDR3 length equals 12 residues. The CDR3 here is CASSQDGQIQYF. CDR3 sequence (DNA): TGTGCCAGCAGCCAAGATGGGCAAATTCAGTACTTC.

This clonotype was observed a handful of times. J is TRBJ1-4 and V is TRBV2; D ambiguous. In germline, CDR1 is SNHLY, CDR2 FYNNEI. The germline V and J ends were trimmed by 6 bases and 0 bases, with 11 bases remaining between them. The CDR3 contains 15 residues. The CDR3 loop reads CASRDKTATNEKLFF. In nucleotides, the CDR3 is TGTGCCAGCAGAGACAAGACGGCAACTAATGAAAAACTGTTTTTT.

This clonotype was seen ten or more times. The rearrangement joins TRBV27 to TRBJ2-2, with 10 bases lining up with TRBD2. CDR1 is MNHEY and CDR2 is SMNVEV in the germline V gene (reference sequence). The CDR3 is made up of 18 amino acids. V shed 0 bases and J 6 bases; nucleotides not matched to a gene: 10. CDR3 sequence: CASSLSRLAGARAGELFF. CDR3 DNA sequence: TGTGCCAGCAGTTTATCACGGCTAGCGGGGGCCCGAGCCGGGGAGCTGTTTTTT.

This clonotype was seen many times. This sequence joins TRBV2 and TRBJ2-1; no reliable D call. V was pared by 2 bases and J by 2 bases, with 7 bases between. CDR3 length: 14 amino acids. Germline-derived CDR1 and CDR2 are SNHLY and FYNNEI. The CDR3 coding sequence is TGTGCCAGCAGTGAACATACGCCCTACAATGAGCAGTTCTTC. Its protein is CASSEHTPYNEQFF.

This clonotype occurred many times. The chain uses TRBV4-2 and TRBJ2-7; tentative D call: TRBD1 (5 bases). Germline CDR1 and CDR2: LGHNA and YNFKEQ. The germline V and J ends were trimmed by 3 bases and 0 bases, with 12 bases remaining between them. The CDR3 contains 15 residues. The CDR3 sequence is CASSQWTCLSYEQYF. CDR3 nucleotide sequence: TGTGCCAGCAGCCAGTGGACATGCCTCTCCTACGAGCAGTACTTC.

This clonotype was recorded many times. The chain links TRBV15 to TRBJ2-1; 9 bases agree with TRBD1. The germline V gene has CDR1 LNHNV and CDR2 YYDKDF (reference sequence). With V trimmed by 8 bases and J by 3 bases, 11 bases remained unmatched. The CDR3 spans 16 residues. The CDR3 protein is CATRQGVATSYNEQFF. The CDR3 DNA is TGTGCCACCCGACAGGGGGTCGCTACGAGCTACAATGAGCAGTTCTTC.

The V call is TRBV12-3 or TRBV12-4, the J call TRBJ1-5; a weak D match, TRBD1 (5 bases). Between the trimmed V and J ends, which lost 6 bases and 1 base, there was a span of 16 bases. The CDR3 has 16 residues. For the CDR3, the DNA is TGTGCCAGCAGCCCAAGCAGGGTCGGGAGCAATCAGCCCCAGCATTTT. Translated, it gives CASSPSRVGSNQPQHF.

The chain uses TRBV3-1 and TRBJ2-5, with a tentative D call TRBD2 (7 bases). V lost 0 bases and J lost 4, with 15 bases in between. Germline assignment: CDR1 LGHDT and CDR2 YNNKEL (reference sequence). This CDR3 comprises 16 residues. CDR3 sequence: CASSQDPTGGGETQYF. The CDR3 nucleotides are TGTGCCAGCAGCCAAGATCCGACAGGCGGGGGAGAGACCCAGTACTTC.

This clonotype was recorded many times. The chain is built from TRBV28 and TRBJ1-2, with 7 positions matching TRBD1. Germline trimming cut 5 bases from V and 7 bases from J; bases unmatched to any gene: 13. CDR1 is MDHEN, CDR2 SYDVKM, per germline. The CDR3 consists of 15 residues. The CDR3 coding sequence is TGTGCCAGCAGTAACGGACAGGCTGAGATTGGTGGCTACACCTTC. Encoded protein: CASSNGQAEIGGYTF.

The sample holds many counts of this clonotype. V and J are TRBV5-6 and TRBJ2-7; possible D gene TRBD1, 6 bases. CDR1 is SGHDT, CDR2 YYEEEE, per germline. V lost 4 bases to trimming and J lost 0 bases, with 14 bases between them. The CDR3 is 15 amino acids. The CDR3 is CASSLAGVRSYEQYF. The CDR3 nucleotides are TGTGCCAGCAGCCTAGCAGGGGTACGCTCCTACGAGCAGTACTTC.

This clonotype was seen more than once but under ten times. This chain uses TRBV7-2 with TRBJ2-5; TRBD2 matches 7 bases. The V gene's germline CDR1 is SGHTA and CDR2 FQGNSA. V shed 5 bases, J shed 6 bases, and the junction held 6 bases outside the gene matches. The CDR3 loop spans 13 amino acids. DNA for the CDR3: TGTGCCAGCAGCCAGGACGGGGGGAAGACCCAGTACTTC. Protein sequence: CASSQDGGKTQYF. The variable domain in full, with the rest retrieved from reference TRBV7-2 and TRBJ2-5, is GAGVSQSPSNKVTEKGKDVELRCDPISGHTALYWYRQSLGQGLEFLIYFQGNSAPDKSGLPSDRFSAERTGGSVSTLTIQRTQQEDSAVYLCASSQDGGKTQYFGPGTRLLVL.

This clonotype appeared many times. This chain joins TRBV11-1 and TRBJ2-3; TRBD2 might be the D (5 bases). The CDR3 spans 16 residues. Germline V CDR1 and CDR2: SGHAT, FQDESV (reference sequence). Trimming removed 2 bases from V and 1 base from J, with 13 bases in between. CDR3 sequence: CASSLRPGSGTDTQYF. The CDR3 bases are TGTGCCAGCAGCTTAAGACCGGGGTCGGGCACAGATACGCAGTATTTT.

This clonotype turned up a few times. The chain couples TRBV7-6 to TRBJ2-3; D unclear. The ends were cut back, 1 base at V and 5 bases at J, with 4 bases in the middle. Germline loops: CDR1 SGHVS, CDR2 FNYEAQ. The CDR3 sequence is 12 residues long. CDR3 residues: CASSLVEDTQYF. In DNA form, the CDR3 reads TGTGCCAGCAGCTTAGTAGAAGATACGCAGTATTTT.

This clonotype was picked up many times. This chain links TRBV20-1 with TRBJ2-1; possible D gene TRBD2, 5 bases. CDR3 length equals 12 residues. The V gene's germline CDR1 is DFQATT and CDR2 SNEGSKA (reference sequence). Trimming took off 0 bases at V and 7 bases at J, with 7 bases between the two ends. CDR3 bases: TGCAGTGCTAGAGAACTAGTAAATGAGCAGTTCTTC. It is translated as CSARELVNEQFF.

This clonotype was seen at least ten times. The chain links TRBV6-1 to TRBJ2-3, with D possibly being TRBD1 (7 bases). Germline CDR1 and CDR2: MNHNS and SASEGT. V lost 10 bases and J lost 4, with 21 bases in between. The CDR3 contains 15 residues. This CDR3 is CAIRDQGGGADTQYF. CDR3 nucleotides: TGTGCCATCAGGGATCAGGGGGGCGGAGCAGATACGCAGTATTTT.

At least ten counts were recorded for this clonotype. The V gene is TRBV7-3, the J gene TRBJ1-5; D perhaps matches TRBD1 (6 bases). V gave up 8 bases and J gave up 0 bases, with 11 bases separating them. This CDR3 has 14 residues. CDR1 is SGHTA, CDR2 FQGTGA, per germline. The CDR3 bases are TGTGCCAGCGAACAGGGCTATAGCAATCAGCCCCAGCATTTT. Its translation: CASEQGYSNQPQHF.

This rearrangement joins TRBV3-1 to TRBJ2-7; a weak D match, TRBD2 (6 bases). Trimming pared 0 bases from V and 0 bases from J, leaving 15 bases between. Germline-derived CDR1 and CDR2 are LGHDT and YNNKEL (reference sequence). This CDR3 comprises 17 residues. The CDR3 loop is CASSQDKAGWSSYEQYF. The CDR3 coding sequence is TGTGCCAGCAGCCAAGATAAGGCGGGGTGGAGCTCCTACGAGCAGTACTTC.

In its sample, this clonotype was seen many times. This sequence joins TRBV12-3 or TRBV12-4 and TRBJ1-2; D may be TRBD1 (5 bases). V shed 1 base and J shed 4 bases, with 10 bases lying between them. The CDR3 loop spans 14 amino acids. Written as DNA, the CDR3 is TGTGCCAGCAGTTTAGGGGGCGCGGGCTATGGCTACACCTTC. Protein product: CASSLGGAGYGYTF.

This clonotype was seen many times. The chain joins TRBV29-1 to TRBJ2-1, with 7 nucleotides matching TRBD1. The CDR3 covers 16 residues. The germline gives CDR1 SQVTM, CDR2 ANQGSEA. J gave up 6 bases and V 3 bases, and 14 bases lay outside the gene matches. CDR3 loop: CSVDTPGTASRNEQFF. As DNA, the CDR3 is TGCAGCGTTGATACCCCAGGGACAGCGTCTCGCAATGAGCAGTTCTTC.

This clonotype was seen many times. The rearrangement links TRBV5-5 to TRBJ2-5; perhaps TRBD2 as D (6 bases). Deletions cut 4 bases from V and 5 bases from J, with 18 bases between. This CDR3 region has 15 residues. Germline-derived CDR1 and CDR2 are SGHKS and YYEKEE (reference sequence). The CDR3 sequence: CASSPAPGRGETQYF. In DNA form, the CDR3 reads TGTGCCAGCAGCCCCGCCCCCGGGAGAGGGGAGACCCAGTACTTC.

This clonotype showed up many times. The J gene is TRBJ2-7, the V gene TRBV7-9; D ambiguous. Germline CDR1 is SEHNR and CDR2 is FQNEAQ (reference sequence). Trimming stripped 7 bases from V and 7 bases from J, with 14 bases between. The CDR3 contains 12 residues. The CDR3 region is CASTISPWEQYF. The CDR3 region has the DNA TGTGCCAGCACCATCTCCCCTTGGGAGCAGTACTTC.

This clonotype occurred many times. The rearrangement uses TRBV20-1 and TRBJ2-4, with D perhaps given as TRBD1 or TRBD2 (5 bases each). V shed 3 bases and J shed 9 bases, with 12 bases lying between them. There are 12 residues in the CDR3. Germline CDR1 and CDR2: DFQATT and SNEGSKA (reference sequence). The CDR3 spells CSASERGIIQYF. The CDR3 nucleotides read TGCAGTGCTAGTGAGAGGGGCATCATTCAGTACTTC.

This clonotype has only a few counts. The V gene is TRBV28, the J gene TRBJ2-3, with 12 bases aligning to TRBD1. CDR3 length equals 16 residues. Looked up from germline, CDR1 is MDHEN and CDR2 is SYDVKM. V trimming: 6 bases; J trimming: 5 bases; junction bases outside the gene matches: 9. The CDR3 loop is CASRSSGQGAGDTQYF. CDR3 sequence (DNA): TGTGCCAGCAGGAGCTCGGGACAGGGGGCGGGAGATACGCAGTATTTT.

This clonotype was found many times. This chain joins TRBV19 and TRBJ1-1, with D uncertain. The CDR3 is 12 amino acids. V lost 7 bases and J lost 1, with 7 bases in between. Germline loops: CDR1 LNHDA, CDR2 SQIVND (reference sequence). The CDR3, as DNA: TGTGCCAGTACCCCATCGAACACTGAAGCTTTCTTT. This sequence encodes CASTPSNTEAFF. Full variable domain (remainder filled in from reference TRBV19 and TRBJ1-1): DGGITQSPKYLFRKEGQNVTLSCEQNLNHDAMYWYRQDPGQGLRLIYYSQIVNDFQKGDIAEGYSVSREKKESFPLTVTSAQKNPTAFYLCASTPSNTEAFFGQGTRLTVV.

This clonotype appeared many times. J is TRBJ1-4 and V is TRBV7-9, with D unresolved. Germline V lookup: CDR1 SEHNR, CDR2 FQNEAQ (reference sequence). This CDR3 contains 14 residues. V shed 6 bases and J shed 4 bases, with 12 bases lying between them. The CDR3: CASREGGGNEKLFF. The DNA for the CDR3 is TGTGCCAGCAGAGAGGGCGGAGGTAATGAAAAACTGTTTTTT. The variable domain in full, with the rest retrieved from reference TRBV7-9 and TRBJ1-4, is DTGVSQNPRHKITKRGQNVTFRCDPISEHNRLYWYRQTLGQGPEFLTYFQNEAQLEKSRLLSDRFSAERPKGSFSTLEIQRTEQGDSAMYLCASREGGGNEKLFFGSGTQLSVL.

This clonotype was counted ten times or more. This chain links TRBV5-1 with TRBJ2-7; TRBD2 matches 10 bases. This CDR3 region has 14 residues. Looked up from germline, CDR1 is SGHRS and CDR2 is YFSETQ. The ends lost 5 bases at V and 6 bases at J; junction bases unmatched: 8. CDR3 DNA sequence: TGCGCCAGCAGGCTAGCGGGGGAGAGTCTCGAGCAGTACTTC. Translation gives CASRLAGESLEQYF.

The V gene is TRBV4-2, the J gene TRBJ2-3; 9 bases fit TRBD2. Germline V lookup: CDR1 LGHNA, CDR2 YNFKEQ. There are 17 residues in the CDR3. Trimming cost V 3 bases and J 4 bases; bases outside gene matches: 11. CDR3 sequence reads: CASSQRRSGGTSDTQYF. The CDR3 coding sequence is TGTGCCAGCAGCCAGCGGCGGAGCGGGGGGACCTCAGATACGCAGTATTTT.

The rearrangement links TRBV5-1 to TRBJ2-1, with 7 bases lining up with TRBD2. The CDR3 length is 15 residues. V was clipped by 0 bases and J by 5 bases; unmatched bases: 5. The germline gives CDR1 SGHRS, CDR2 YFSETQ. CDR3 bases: TGCGCCAGCAGCTTGGGGGGGGGTGGGAACAATGAGCAGTTCTTC. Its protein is CASSLGGGGNNEQFF. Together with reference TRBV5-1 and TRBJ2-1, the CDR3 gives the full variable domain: KAGVTQTPRYLIKTRGQQVTLSCSPISGHRSVSWYQQTPGQGLQFLFEYFSETQRNKGNFPGRFSGRQFSNSRSEMNVSTLELGDSALYLCASSLGGGGNNEQFFGPGTRLTVL.

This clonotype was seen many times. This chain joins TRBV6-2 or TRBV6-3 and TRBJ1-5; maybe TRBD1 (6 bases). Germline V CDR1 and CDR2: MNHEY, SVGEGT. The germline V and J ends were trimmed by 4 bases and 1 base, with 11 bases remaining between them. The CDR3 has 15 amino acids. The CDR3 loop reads CASSSRQGSNQPQHF. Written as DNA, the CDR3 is TGTGCCAGCAGTTCCCGCCAGGGGAGCAATCAGCCCCAGCATTTT.